A single sample gave rise to the 24 T cell receptor beta chains below, sequenced in a study of cytomegalovirus exposure and HLA in healthy donors. It was with 60 Vbeta and 13 Jbeta primers that the PCR ran. Some clones are missing from TCRdb's copy, which holds only in-frame ones; the method was immunoSEQ multiplex PCR. This table has 95,000 to 150,000 clones, 77% appearing once. The sequenced sample was PBMCs. These receptors came from a woman in her forties in good health and CMV-seropositive.

The chain carries TRBV11-2 and TRBJ2-1; D is ambiguous. The germline CDR1 and CDR2 sequences are SGHAT and FQNNGV. The CDR3 spans 14 residues. Trimming removed 0 bases from V and 9 bases from J, with 12 bases in between. The DNA for the CDR3 is TGTGCCAGCAGCTTAGATGGGCCCCCGCTTGAGCAGTTCTTC. Its protein is CASSLDGPPLEQFF.

J is TRBJ1-5 and V is TRBV28; 8 nucleotides agree with TRBD1. From germline, CDR1 is MDHEN and CDR2 SYDVKM. The CDR3 runs to 15 residues. Losses at the gene ends were 2 bases for V and 6 bases for J; bases not matched to a gene: 6. The chain's CDR3 is CASSLDRGMAQPQHF. CDR3 nucleotides: TGTGCCAGCAGTTTAGACAGGGGCATGGCTCAGCCCCAGCATTTT. Drawing the rest from reference TRBV28 and TRBJ1-5, the complete variable domain is DVKVTQSSRYLVKRTGEKVFLECVQDMDHENMFWYRQDPGLGLRLIYFSYDVKMKEKGDIPEGYSVSREKKERFSLILESASTNQTSMYLCASSLDRGMAQPQHFGDGTRLSIL.

V gene TRBV9 combines with J gene TRBJ1-2; D gene unclear. Trimming shortened V by 0 bases and J by 4 bases, and 10 bases separated the two germline ends. This CDR3 has 14 amino acids. CDR1 and CDR2 (germline): SGDLS, YYNGEE. In nucleotides, the CDR3 is TGTGCCAGCAGCGTAGGGGTCGGGGTCTATGGCTACACCTTC. As protein: CASSVGVGVYGYTF. The entire variable domain, with the rest obtained from reference TRBV9 and TRBJ1-2, is as follows: DSGVTQTPKHLITATGQRVTLRCSPRSGDLSVYWYQQSLDQGLQFLIQYYNGEERAKGNILERFSAQQFPDLHSELNLSSLELGDSALYFCASSVGVGVYGYTFGSGTRLTVV.

This chain uses TRBV6-5 with TRBJ2-2, with D perhaps matching TRBD1 (5 bases). Looked up from germline, CDR1 is MNHEY and CDR2 is SVGAGI. The CDR3 consists of 14 residues. V lost 0 bases to trimming and J lost 7 bases, with 9 bases between them. The CDR3 is CASSYSKGHGELFF. Here the CDR3 DNA reads TGTGCCAGCAGTTACTCGAAGGGGCACGGGGAGCTGTTTTTT.

The V and J genes are TRBV5-1 and TRBJ2-2, with 9 nucleotides matching TRBD1. CDR1 and CDR2 (germline): SGHRS, YFSETQ. J gave up 5 bases and V 5 bases, and 7 bases lay outside the gene matches. The CDR3 consists of 15 residues. CDR3 region: CASRKGQGRTGELFF. DNA of the CDR3: TGCGCCAGCAGGAAGGGACAGGGAAGGACCGGGGAGCTGTTTTTT.

The rearrangement links TRBV10-2 to TRBJ2-3, with D possibly matching TRBD1 (5 bases). V shed 8 bases and J shed 0 bases, with 12 bases lying between them. Germline V CDR1 and CDR2: WSHSY, SAAADI. The CDR3 loop spans 14 amino acids. The CDR3 protein is CASFGRASTDTQYF. CDR3 coding DNA: TGCGCCAGCTTCGGCAGGGCTAGCACAGATACGCAGTATTTT.

This clone is termed medium-sized. The chain links TRBV5-6 to TRBJ1-1; 8 bases align to TRBD1. This CDR3 is 15 amino acids long. CDR1 and CDR2 (germline): SGHDT, YYEEEE. V lost 4 bases, J lost 14 bases, and 19 bases stayed unmatched. The CDR3 protein is CASSNFARQGPKNFF. Written as DNA, the CDR3 is TGTGCCAGCAGCAACTTTGCCAGACAGGGGCCGAAGAACTTCTTT.

V usage is TRBV5-5 and J usage is TRBJ2-7; D is ambiguous. Germline V gene sequence: CDR1 SGHKS, CDR2 YYEKEE (reference sequence). The V end lost 4 bases, the J end lost 5 bases, and 16 bases lay between the germline ends. The CDR3 is 14 residues long. The chain's CDR3 is CASSLAPKENEQYF. In DNA form, the CDR3 reads TGTGCCAGCAGCCTTGCCCCTAAAGAGAACGAGCAGTACTTC.

This chain connects TRBV11-2 to TRBJ2-7; 8 nucleotides align to TRBD1. V lost 5 bases, J lost 3 bases, and 15 bases stayed unmatched. CDR1 and CDR2 (germline): SGHAT, FQNNGV. There are 17 residues in the CDR3. The CDR3 DNA sequence: TGTGCCAGCAGCGGAGACAGGGGAGATGGCTTTAGCTACGAGCAGTACTTC. Its protein is CASSGDRGDGFSYEQYF.

V and J are TRBV13 and TRBJ1-1; D gene ambiguous. This CDR3 is 15 amino acids long. V was pared by 5 bases and J by 2 bases, with 15 bases between. Germline values: CDR1 PRHDT, CDR2 FYEKMQ (reference sequence). The CDR3 region has the DNA TGTGCCAGCAGCCACCACATGATCTTTAACACTGAAGCTTTCTTT. The encoded protein is CASSHHMIFNTEAFF.

This clone was seen more than once but under ten times. This chain connects TRBV28 to TRBJ2-2, with D maybe TRBD2 (7 bases). V was pared by 4 bases and J by 5 bases, with 11 bases between. The CDR3 runs 14 residues. Germline V gives CDR1 MDHEN, CDR2 SYDVKM. In DNA form, the CDR3 reads TGTGCCAGCAGTTGGGGGAGGGGGACCGGGGAGCTGTTTTTT. It is translated as CASSWGRGTGELFF.

V is TRBV30 and J is TRBJ1-2; 8 bases match TRBD1. The ends lost 5 bases at V and 6 bases at J; junction bases unmatched: 2. The CDR3 spans 11 residues. Per the germline V gene, CDR1 is GTSNPN and CDR2 is SVGIG (reference sequence). DNA for the CDR3: TGTGCCTGGGACAGGGGCCATGGCTACACCTTC. This encodes CAWDRGHGYTF.

This clone was counted between two and nine times. The CDR3 region is CASSTRLAGTETQYF. CDR3 nucleotide sequence: TGTGCCAGCAGCACCAGACTAGCGGGAACGGAGACCCAGTACTTC. The rearrangement uses TRBV11-2 and TRBJ2-5; 11 nucleotides align to TRBD2. The CDR3 runs to 15 residues. V shed 5 bases, J shed 5 bases, and the junction held 7 bases outside the gene matches. Germline assignment: CDR1 SGHAT and CDR2 FQNNGV.

A note on this clone: At one end, the junction sequence differs from germline, possibly due to a read error. The CDR3 sequence is CASLQGAGANGLTF. The CDR3 bases are TGTGCCAGCTTACAGGGGGCTGGGGCCAACGGCCTGACTTTC. The gene calls are TRBV2 and TRBJ2-6; TRBD1 matches 9 bases. Germline lookup yields CDR1 SNHLY and CDR2 FYNNEI. CDR3 length equals 14 residues.

The chain uses TRBV2 and TRBJ1-2; D possibly corresponds to TRBD1 (6 bases). V was shortened by 9 bases and J by 4 bases, with 15 bases between the two germline ends. The CDR3 is 13 residues long. The germline V gene encodes CDR1 SNHLY and CDR2 FYNNEI. In DNA, the CDR3 is TGTGCCAGGTATACCCAGGGGAGCTATGGCTACACCTTC. Translation gives CARYTQGSYGYTF. The whole variable domain, remainder taken from reference TRBV2 and TRBJ1-2, is EPEVTQTPSHQVTQMGQEVILRCVPISNHLYFYWYRQILGQKVEFLVSFYNNEISEKSEIFDDQFSVERPDGSNFTLKIRSTKLEDSAMYFCARYTQGSYGYTFGSGTRLTVV.

The chain joins TRBV7-8 to TRBJ2-2; weak D call: TRBD2 (5 bases). This CDR3 is built from 15 residues. CDR1 and CDR2 from the germline V gene are SGHVS and FQNEAQ. Trimming took 5 bases from V and 2 from J, leaving 12 bases between them. The CDR3 bases are TGTGCCAGCAGCCCCCACCGGGAAAACACCGGGGAGCTGTTTTTT. Its translation is CASSPHRENTGELFF.

The chain couples TRBV2 to TRBJ2-5; the match to TRBD1 covers 9 bases. The J call may not be correct, given that the DNA end is closer to TRBJ2-7. The CDR3 runs 13 residues. The germline CDR1 and CDR2 sequences are SNHLY and FYNNEI. Written as DNA, the CDR3 is TGTGCCAGCAGGGGGACAGGGACCTACGAGCAGTACTTC. Translation: CASRGTGTYEQYF.

This chain joins TRBV7-8 and TRBJ1-1; D is perhaps TRBD1 (5 bases). CDR3 size: 14 residues. Germline values: CDR1 SGHVS, CDR2 FQNEAQ. With 3 bases removed from V and 1 base from J, the gap between germline ends came to 9 bases. The CDR3 DNA sequence: TGTGCCAGCAGCTTGGGGCCGAGGAACACTGAAGCTTTCTTT. It codes for CASSLGPRNTEAFF.

The chain combines TRBV27 with TRBJ2-7; possibly TRBD2 for D (5 bases). Germline lookup yields CDR1 MNHEY and CDR2 SMNVEV (reference sequence). V lost 8 bases and J lost 4, with 15 bases in between. The length of the CDR3 is 13 residues. CDR3 amino acids: CASSRGLLYEQYF. The CDR3 DNA is TGTGCCAGCTCTAGAGGACTGTTATACGAGCAGTACTTC.

The gene calls are TRBV13 and TRBJ2-7; D perhaps matches TRBD2 (7 bases). V lost 5 bases and J 1 base, leaving 15 bases between the germline ends. Germline loops: CDR1 PRHDT, CDR2 FYEKMQ (reference sequence). The length of the CDR3 is 15 residues. In nucleotides, the CDR3 is TGTGCCAGCAGCCCCGGAGGGGGGGTTTCCTACGAGCAGTACTTC. Its protein product is CASSPGGGVSYEQYF. The full variable domain, completed using reference TRBV13 and TRBJ2-7, is AAGVIQSPRHLIKEKRETATLKCYPIPRHDTVYWYQQGPGQDPQFLISFYEKMQSDKGSIPDRFSAQQFSDYHSELNMSSLELGDSALYFCASSPGGGVSYEQYFGPGTRLTVT.

Written as DNA, the CDR3 is TGCGCCAGCAGCCGGGGAGGGTACACAGATACGCAGTATTTT. Protein sequence: CASSRGGYTDTQYF. V is TRBV5-1 and J is TRBJ2-3; 7 bases align to TRBD2. Germline CDR1 reads SGHRS; CDR2 reads YFSETQ. The junction had 4 bases not matched to a gene; V was cut back by 4 bases and J by 2 bases. This CDR3 contains 14 residues.

This clone was detected only a few times. The chain carries TRBV7-2 and TRBJ2-1, with a possible D match to TRBD2 (6 bases). The germline V and J ends were trimmed by 6 bases and 7 bases, with 19 bases remaining between them. CDR1 SGHTA and CDR2 FQGNSA come from the germline V gene. There are 15 residues in the CDR3. CDR3 in DNA: TGTGCCAGCAGACCCCGTGCACGGGAGAGTAATGAGCAGTTCTTC. Protein sequence: CASRPRARESNEQFF.

The chain couples TRBV6-1 to TRBJ1-5, with 7 bases identical to TRBD1. Losses at the gene ends were 4 bases for V and 6 bases for J; bases not matched to a gene: 9. Germline CDR1 reads MNHNS; CDR2 reads SASEGT. This CDR3 region has 15 residues. CDR3 residues: CASSVTGTVGQPQHF. In DNA, the CDR3 is TGTGCCAGCAGTGTAACCGGGACAGTAGGTCAGCCCCAGCATTTT.

Remarks on this clone: The junction shows a germline mismatch at one end, possibly a read error. This rearrangement joins TRBV6-1 to TRBJ1-1, with 9 nucleotides matching TRBD1. Germline V lookup: CDR1 MNHNS, CDR2 SASEGT. The CDR3 is 14 residues long. CDR3 sequence (DNA): TGTGCCTGCAGGGACAGGGCCTTTAACACTGAAGCTTTCTTT. Translated, it gives CACRDRAFNTEAFF.